Below, one TCR beta chain is given with its context. Per the study methods: Amplifying reference gene primers gave estimates of nucleated cell counts. Sequencing was performed with immunoSEQ multiplex PCR; in TCRdb, only in-frame clones are kept and a portion is missing. V and J calls and clone size are those listed in that table; D and trimming were worked out from the DNA. The data contain approximately 180,000 clones, 80% to 90% of them singletons. This sample was taken from a study of blood T cell repertoires in COVID-19. As for the study in general: There were acute and convalescent COVID-19 samples, and they came from the United States, Italy and Spain. The analysed material was cDNA or gDNA that came from T cells, B-cell-depleted T cells, or PBMCs.

This CDR3 is 13 amino acids long. Germline CDR1 and CDR2: SNHLY and FYNNEI. J lost 5 bases, V lost 10 bases, and 10 bases had no gene match. The clonotype was recovered from a human donor with active or convalescent COVID-19. The donor label of this sample is uncertain. The V call is TRBV2, the J call TRBJ2-5; 7 positions agree with TRBD1. Sequences were obtained from peripheral blood. CDR3 loop: CANYRGSQETQYF. In DNA form, the CDR3 reads TGTGCCAATTACAGGGGAAGCCAGGAGACCCAGTACTTC.